Listed below are T cell receptor beta chains from one sample, sequenced in a study of post-analysis software for immune sequencing data. TCRdb independently ran MiXCR on the PCR reads; one entry per CDR3 protein. The data hold about 430,000 distinct CDR3 sequences, with approximately 38% observed a single time. Sequenced material: blood. The receptor set was obtained from a girl aged 2-10 years with multiple sclerosis. Each CDR3 is given with its conserved first and last residue. The order of the fields is V gene, D gene, J gene, clone size, CDR3 protein, CDR3 DNA. The D gene is left open where the match is weak. Where a row states a size, it is once, few, many or the class of an expanded clone; other rows omit it.

v_gene: TRBV3-1
d_gene: .
j_gene: TRBJ2-7
abundance: .
CDR3aa: CASSQDSQEVYEQYF
CDR3nt: TGTGCCAGCAGCCAAGATTCACAGGAGGTCTACGAGCAGTACTTC

v_gene: TRBV28
d_gene: .
j_gene: TRBJ2-7
abundance: few
CDR3aa: CASSFGQGLSGAEQYF
CDR3nt: TGTGCCAGCAGTTTTGGGCAGGGCTTATCAGGGGCCGAGCAGTACTTC

v_gene: TRBV3-1
d_gene: .
j_gene: TRBJ2-7
abundance: .
CDR3aa: CASSQEFAPTYEQYF
CDR3nt: TGTGCCAGCAGCCAAGAGTTCGCACCGACCTACGAGCAGTACTTC

v_gene: TRBV28
d_gene: .
j_gene: TRBJ1-2
abundance: few
CDR3aa: CATRWSGARYGYTF
CDR3nt: TGTGCCACAAGGTGGTCGGGGGCACGCTATGGCTACACCTTC

v_gene: TRBV5-1
d_gene: TRBD2
j_gene: TRBJ2-1
abundance: .
CDR3aa: CASSTTSGGVNEQFF
CDR3nt: TGCGCCAGCAGCACCACTAGCGGGGGGGTAAATGAGCAGTTCTTC

v_gene: TRBV5-1
d_gene: .
j_gene: TRBJ2-1
abundance: once
CDR3aa: CASSLPRRGYSYNEQFF
CDR3nt: TGCGCCAGCAGCTTGCCCAGGAGGGGCTACTCCTACAATGAGCAGTTCTTC

v_gene: TRBV5-6
d_gene: .
j_gene: TRBJ2-7
abundance: .
CDR3aa: CASSFFNSNPTTQYF
CDR3nt: TGTGCCAGCAGCTTTTTCAACTCAAACCCTACGACGCAGTACTTC

v_gene: TRBV5-1
d_gene: .
j_gene: TRBJ2-5
abundance: once
CDR3aa: CASNDRTQETQYF
CDR3nt: TGCGCCAGCAACGACAGGACGCAAGAGACCCAGTACTTC

v_gene: TRBV7-2
d_gene: TRBD1
j_gene: TRBJ1-1
abundance: few
CDR3aa: CASSLINRGTEAFF
CDR3nt: TGTGCCAGCAGCCTAATTAACAGGGGTACTGAAGCTTTCTTT

v_gene: TRBV7-2
d_gene: TRBD2
j_gene: TRBJ2-7
abundance: .
CDR3aa: CASSYTGTIYEQYF
CDR3nt: TGTGCCAGCAGCTATACCGGGACTATCTACGAGCAGTACTTC

v_gene: TRBV6-2/TRBV6-3
d_gene: .
j_gene: TRBJ2-7
abundance: .
CDR3aa: CASSPTAQGSPYEQYF
CDR3nt: TGTGCCAGCAGCCCTACCGCACAGGGTAGCCCCTACGAGCAGTACTTC

v_gene: TRBV30
d_gene: .
j_gene: TRBJ1-2
abundance: .
CDR3aa: CALALHYGYTF
CDR3nt: TGTGCCTTGGCCCTACACTATGGCTACACCTTC

v_gene: TRBV6-5
d_gene: TRBD1
j_gene: TRBJ2-7
abundance: few
CDR3aa: CASTPRQGSYEQYF
CDR3nt: TGTGCCAGCACACCCAGACAGGGATCCTACGAGCAGTACTTC

v_gene: TRBV7-2
d_gene: TRBD2
j_gene: TRBJ2-1
abundance: once
CDR3aa: CASSRLPAGRYYNEQFF
CDR3nt: TGTGCCAGCAGCCGTTTACCAGCCGGGAGGTACTACAATGAGCAGTTCTTC

v_gene: TRBV29-1
d_gene: .
j_gene: TRBJ2-7
abundance: .
CDR3aa: CSALGGLGTGEQYF
CDR3nt: TGCAGCGCCCTAGGAGGCCTAGGAACAGGCGAGCAGTACTTC

v_gene: TRBV20-1
d_gene: TRBD2
j_gene: TRBJ2-1
abundance: .
CDR3aa: CSARDISGGAYNEQFF
CDR3nt: TGCAGTGCTAGAGATATTAGCGGGGGAGCCTACAATGAGCAGTTCTTC

v_gene: TRBV28
d_gene: .
j_gene: TRBJ2-1
abundance: .
CDR3aa: CASSLSSSSTRSSYNEQFF
CDR3nt: TGTGCCAGCAGTTTATCTTCGTCTAGCACGAGATCCTCCTACAATGAGCAGTTCTTC

v_gene: TRBV20-1
d_gene: TRBD2
j_gene: TRBJ2-7
abundance: few
CDR3aa: CSASQMGQRDYEQYF
CDR3nt: TGCAGTGCTAGTCAGATGGGGCAGCGGGACTACGAGCAGTACTTC

v_gene: TRBV21-1
d_gene: .
j_gene: TRBJ2-7
abundance: .
CDR3aa: CASSKGQGRGAYEQYF
CDR3nt: TGTGCCAGCAGCAAAGGTCAAGGACGGGGAGCCTACGAGCAGTACTTC

v_gene: TRBV4-1
d_gene: .
j_gene: TRBJ2-7
abundance: few
CDR3aa: CASSQDLDSTYEQYF
CDR3nt: TGCGCCAGCAGCCAAGATCTCGACAGTACCTACGAGCAGTACTTC

v_gene: TRBV12-3/TRBV12-4
d_gene: TRBD1
j_gene: TRBJ1-2
abundance: .
CDR3aa: CASRGTGTGDGYTF
CDR3nt: TGTGCCAGCAGAGGTACCGGGACAGGGGATGGCTACACCTTC

v_gene: TRBV25-1
d_gene: .
j_gene: TRBJ2-1
abundance: .
CDR3aa: CASGLWLGVDEQFF
CDR3nt: TGTGCCAGCGGCTTATGGCTTGGGGTTGATGAGCAGTTCTTC

v_gene: TRBV5-1
d_gene: .
j_gene: TRBJ2-1
abundance: .
CDR3aa: CASSLGFFDYNEQFF
CDR3nt: TGCGCCAGCAGCTTAGGGTTTTTCGACTACAATGAGCAGTTCTTC

v_gene: TRBV10-3
d_gene: TRBD1
j_gene: TRBJ2-6
abundance: .
CDR3aa: CAISESGQGSSSGANVLTF
CDR3nt: TGTGCCATCAGTGAGTCGGGACAGGGCTCAAGCTCTGGGGCCAACGTCCTGACTTTC

v_gene: TRBV15
d_gene: .
j_gene: TRBJ2-1
abundance: .
CDR3aa: CATSLDPPSYNEQFF
CDR3nt: TGTGCCACCAGCCTAGACCCACCCTCCTACAATGAGCAGTTCTTC

v_gene: TRBV12-3/TRBV12-4
d_gene: TRBD1
j_gene: TRBJ1-6
abundance: .
CDR3aa: CASSLEGQGYSPLHF
CDR3nt: TGTGCCAGCAGTTTAGAGGGACAGGGATATTCACCCCTCCACTTT

v_gene: TRBV6-5
d_gene: TRBD2
j_gene: TRBJ2-3
abundance: .
CDR3aa: CASSTLSGGRPDTQYF
CDR3nt: TGTGCCAGCAGTACCCTAAGCGGGGGCCGTCCAGATACGCAGTATTTT

v_gene: TRBV7-7
d_gene: .
j_gene: TRBJ2-7
abundance: .
CDR3aa: CASSLGHSYERYF
CDR3nt: TGTGCTAGCAGCTTAGGACACTCCTACGAGCGGTACTTC

v_gene: TRBV29-1
d_gene: .
j_gene: TRBJ2-7
abundance: .
CDR3aa: CSVEGGVRDEQYF
CDR3nt: TGCAGCGTTGAAGGGGGTGTACGGGACGAGCAGTACTTC

v_gene: TRBV7-9
d_gene: TRBD1
j_gene: TRBJ2-5
abundance: .
CDR3aa: CASSSGQGRQQYF
CDR3nt: TGTGCCAGCAGCTCGGGACAGGGTCGGCAGCAGTACTTC

v_gene: TRBV27
d_gene: .
j_gene: TRBJ1-2
abundance: few
CDR3aa: CASSLNRGSGYTF
CDR3nt: TGTGCCAGCAGTTTAAATCGGGGCTCTGGCTACACCTTC

v_gene: TRBV29-1
d_gene: TRBD2
j_gene: TRBJ2-3
abundance: many
CDR3aa: CSAPGLAGADTQYF
CDR3nt: TGCAGCGCTCCGGGACTAGCGGGAGCAGATACGCAGTATTTT

v_gene: TRBV27
d_gene: .
j_gene: TRBJ2-3
abundance: .
CDR3aa: CTSRESPSTDTQYF
CDR3nt: TGTACCAGCAGGGAGAGTCCTAGCACAGATACGCAGTATTTT

v_gene: TRBV5-1
d_gene: .
j_gene: TRBJ2-1
abundance: .
CDR3aa: CASVLGGGYNEQFF
CDR3nt: TGCGCCAGCGTACTAGGGGGGGGTTACAATGAGCAGTTCTTC

v_gene: TRBV6-5
d_gene: .
j_gene: TRBJ2-4
abundance: .
CDR3aa: CASSYTGTLTQHSQYF
CDR3nt: TGTGCCAGCAGTTACACCGGGACATTGACCCAACATAGTCAGTACTTC

v_gene: TRBV20-1
d_gene: TRBD1
j_gene: TRBJ1-1
abundance: .
CDR3aa: CSARDRARRTEAFF
CDR3nt: TGCAGTGCTAGGGACAGGGCTCGGCGCACTGAAGCTTTCTTT

v_gene: TRBV27
d_gene: TRBD1
j_gene: TRBJ2-1
abundance: few
CDR3aa: CASSWTGAYNEQFF
CDR3nt: TGTGCCAGCAGTTGGACAGGGGCCTACAATGAGCAGTTCTTC

v_gene: TRBV20-1
d_gene: TRBD2
j_gene: TRBJ2-1
abundance: few
CDR3aa: CSAPIPGRSVEQFF
CDR3nt: TGCAGTGCACCGATCCCCGGGAGGTCGGTTGAGCAGTTCTTC

v_gene: TRBV28
d_gene: .
j_gene: TRBJ2-4
abundance: .
CDR3aa: CASSLGFSPEENIQYF
CDR3nt: TGTGCCAGCAGTTTAGGTTTTAGCCCGGAGGAGAACATTCAGTACTTC

v_gene: TRBV4-1
d_gene: .
j_gene: TRBJ2-1
abundance: few
CDR3aa: CASSQDSIEGNEQFF
CDR3nt: TGCGCCAGCAGCCAGGACTCCATTGAGGGGAATGAGCAGTTCTTC

v_gene: TRBV7-9
d_gene: TRBD1
j_gene: TRBJ2-7
abundance: .
CDR3aa: CASSFRTGGRTTYEQYF
CDR3nt: TGTGCCAGCAGCTTCCGGACAGGGGGACGTACTACCTACGAGCAGTACTTC

v_gene: TRBV5-1
d_gene: TRBD1
j_gene: TRBJ2-2
abundance: .
CDR3aa: CASSLVGQEELFF
CDR3nt: TGCGCCAGCAGCTTGGTGGGACAGGAGGAGCTGTTTTTT

v_gene: TRBV7-8
d_gene: .
j_gene: TRBJ2-5
abundance: .
CDR3aa: CASSFQPGHNQETQYF
CDR3nt: TGTGCCAGCAGCTTCCAACCGGGACACAACCAAGAGACCCAGTACTTC

v_gene: TRBV2
d_gene: .
j_gene: TRBJ1-1
abundance: once
CDR3aa: CASSEALLQGTEAFF
CDR3nt: TGTGCCAGCAGTGAAGCGCTTCTCCAGGGGACTGAAGCTTTCTTT

v_gene: TRBV7-9
d_gene: .
j_gene: TRBJ1-2
abundance: many
CDR3aa: CASSLGSVRRANYGYTF
CDR3nt: TGTGCCAGCAGCTTAGGGAGCGTCCGACGAGCCAACTATGGCTACACCTTC

v_gene: TRBV20-1
d_gene: .
j_gene: TRBJ2-6
abundance: .
CDR3aa: CSAISGTQSGANVLTF
CDR3nt: TGCAGTGCTATATCCGGGACTCAATCTGGGGCCAACGTCCTGACTTTC

v_gene: TRBV6-5
d_gene: .
j_gene: TRBJ2-7
abundance: few
CDR3aa: CASSYGVDTPYEQYF
CDR3nt: TGTGCCAGCAGTTACGGGGTTGACACCCCCTACGAGCAGTACTTC

v_gene: TRBV4-1
d_gene: .
j_gene: TRBJ1-1
abundance: .
CDR3aa: CASSQWQRGTEAFF
CDR3nt: TGCGCCAGCAGCCAATGGCAAAGGGGCACTGAAGCTTTCTTT

v_gene: TRBV11-1
d_gene: .
j_gene: TRBJ1-2
abundance: .
CDR3aa: CASSHLQGNYGYTF
CDR3nt: TGTGCCAGCAGCCACCTCCAGGGGAACTATGGCTACACCTTC

v_gene: TRBV3-1
d_gene: .
j_gene: TRBJ2-1
abundance: .
CDR3aa: CASSQRSNVYNEQFF
CDR3nt: TGTGCCAGCAGCCAGAGGTCCAACGTCTACAATGAGCAGTTCTTC

v_gene: TRBV5-1
d_gene: TRBD1
j_gene: TRBJ1-2
abundance: .
CDR3aa: CASSSSGTGNGYTF
CDR3nt: TGCGCCAGCAGCTCGAGCGGGACAGGGAATGGCTACACCTTC